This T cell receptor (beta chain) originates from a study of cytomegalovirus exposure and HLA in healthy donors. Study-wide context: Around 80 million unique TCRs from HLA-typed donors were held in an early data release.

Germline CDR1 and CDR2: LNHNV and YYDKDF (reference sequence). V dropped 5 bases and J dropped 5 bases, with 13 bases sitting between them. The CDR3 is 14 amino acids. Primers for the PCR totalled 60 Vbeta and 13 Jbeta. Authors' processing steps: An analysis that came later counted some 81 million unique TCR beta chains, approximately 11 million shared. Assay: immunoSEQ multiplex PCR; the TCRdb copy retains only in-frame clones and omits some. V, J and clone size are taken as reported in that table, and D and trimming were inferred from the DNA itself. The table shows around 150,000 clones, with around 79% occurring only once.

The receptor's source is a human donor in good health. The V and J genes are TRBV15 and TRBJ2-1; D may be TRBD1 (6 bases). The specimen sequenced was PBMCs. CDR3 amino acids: CATSDLDSDNEQFF. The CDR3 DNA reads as TGTGCCACCAGCGACCTGGACAGTGACAATGAGCAGTTCTTC.